Listed below are T cell receptor beta chains from one sample, sequenced in a study of sequential checkpoint blockade in melanoma. Measured with immunoSEQ multiplex PCR; TCRdb has only the in-frame clones, and not every one. The sample lists nearly 8,500 clones, roughly 90% occurring once. The material was CD8+ T cells sorted from blood (inferred from file names), obtained from a patient given nivolumab and ipilimumab in sequence. Every receptor here comes from a human donor with melanoma. CDR3s include the opening cysteine and the closing phenylalanine or tryptophan. D genes are given only for firm matches. Expanded clones get a size class; other rows say once, few or many, or leave the size out.

clone size: NA; V gene: TRBV28; D gene: TRBD1; J gene: TRBJ2-7; CDR3 protein: CASSQGDRYSSYEQYF; CDR3 DNA: TGTGCCAGCAGTCAGGGGGACAGGTATAGCTCCTACGAGCAGTACTTC
clone size: NA; V gene: TRBV11-2; D gene: NA; J gene: TRBJ1-5; CDR3 protein: CASSLDRGNQPQHF; CDR3 DNA: TGTGCCAGCAGCTTAGACCGCGGCAATCAGCCCCAGCATTTT
clone size: few; V gene: TRBV27; D gene: NA; J gene: TRBJ2-7; CDR3 protein: CASSWASSYEQYF; CDR3 DNA: TGTGCCAGCAGCTGGGCCAGCTCCTACGAGCAGTACTTC
clone size: NA; V gene: TRBV9; D gene: TRBD1; J gene: TRBJ1-2; CDR3 protein: CASSPTPGTGADYGYTF; CDR3 DNA: TGTGCCAGCAGCCCAACACCCGGGACAGGGGCAGACTATGGCTACACCTTC
clone size: NA; V gene: TRBV30; D gene: TRBD1; J gene: TRBJ1-1; CDR3 protein: CAWSRDRGPPGAFF; CDR3 DNA: TGTGCCTGGAGCCGGGACAGGGGGCCTCCTGGGGCTTTCTTT
clone size: NA; V gene: TRBV5-1; D gene: TRBD2; J gene: TRBJ2-7; CDR3 protein: CASSLVAGVFDEQYF; CDR3 DNA: TGCGCCAGCAGCTTGGTGGCGGGGGTATTCGACGAGCAGTACTTC
clone size: NA; V gene: TRBV27; D gene: NA; J gene: TRBJ1-2; CDR3 protein: CASSFGAAKDGYTF; CDR3 DNA: TGTGCCAGCAGTTTCGGTGCGGCAAAGGATGGCTACACCTTC
clone size: NA; V gene: TRBV13; D gene: TRBD1; J gene: TRBJ2-3; CDR3 protein: CASSLSSGGEADTQYF; CDR3 DNA: TGTGCCAGCAGCTTATCTTCAGGGGGAGAGGCAGATACGCAGTATTTT
clone size: once; V gene: TRBV27; D gene: TRBD1; J gene: TRBJ2-7; CDR3 protein: CASSFRTGAGSEEQYF; CDR3 DNA: TGTGCCAGCAGTTTCCGAACAGGGGCCGGGTCTGAGGAGCAGTACTTC
clone size: NA; V gene: TRBV30; D gene: NA; J gene: TRBJ2-7; CDR3 protein: CAWSVWAISSYEQYF; CDR3 DNA: TGTGCCTGGAGTGTGTGGGCAATCAGCTCCTACGAGCAGTACTTC
clone size: NA; V gene: TRBV7-6; D gene: NA; J gene: TRBJ1-1; CDR3 protein: CASSSGSDTEAFF; CDR3 DNA: TGTGCCAGCAGCTCCGGGAGTGACACTGAAGCTTTCTTT
clone size: NA; V gene: TRBV27; D gene: NA; J gene: TRBJ2-7; CDR3 protein: CASSPSSYEQYF; CDR3 DNA: TGTGCCAGCAGCCCTAGCTCCTACGAGCAGTACTTC
clone size: NA; V gene: TRBV6-5; D gene: NA; J gene: TRBJ1-5; CDR3 protein: CASSGGANQPQHF; CDR3 DNA: TGTGCCAGCTCGGGGGGGGCAAATCAGCCCCAGCATTTT
clone size: NA; V gene: TRBV5-5; D gene: NA; J gene: TRBJ2-7; CDR3 protein: CASSLSWLGASEQYF; CDR3 DNA: TGTGCCAGCAGCTTGAGTTGGCTAGGGGCCTCTGAGCAGTACTTC
clone size: NA; V gene: TRBV19; D gene: TRBD2; J gene: TRBJ2-7; CDR3 protein: CASSIGGRANEQYF; CDR3 DNA: TGTGCCAGTAGTATAGGCGGGAGGGCCAACGAGCAGTACTTC
clone size: once; V gene: TRBV13; D gene: TRBD1; J gene: TRBJ1-1; CDR3 protein: CASSTDRGRDLNTEAFF; CDR3 DNA: TGTGCCAGCAGCACGGACAGGGGGAGAGATTTGAACACTGAAGCTTTCTTT
clone size: few; V gene: TRBV19; D gene: NA; J gene: TRBJ1-2; CDR3 protein: CASRGVVERAAYGYTF; CDR3 DNA: TGTGCCAGTAGAGGTGTTGTTGAGAGGGCAGCCTATGGCTACACCTTC
clone size: NA; V gene: TRBV27; D gene: TRBD2; J gene: TRBJ2-7; CDR3 protein: CASSPRDYRSYEQYF; CDR3 DNA: TGTGCCAGCAGCCCCCGGGACTATAGATCCTACGAGCAGTACTTC
clone size: once; V gene: TRBV7-9; D gene: NA; J gene: TRBJ1-2; CDR3 protein: CASSLAVTYGYTF; CDR3 DNA: TGTGCCAGCAGCTTAGCCGTGACTTATGGCTACACCTTC
clone size: NA; V gene: TRBV7-8; D gene: NA; J gene: TRBJ1-1; CDR3 protein: CASSLVRGTEAFF; CDR3 DNA: TGTGCCAGCAGCTTAGTTCGGGGCACTGAAGCTTTCTTT
clone size: NA; V gene: TRBV29-1; D gene: NA; J gene: TRBJ1-3; CDR3 protein: CSVVTGSSGNTIYF; CDR3 DNA: TGCAGCGTTGTCACAGGGTCTTCTGGAAACACCATATATTTT
clone size: NA; V gene: TRBV4-2; D gene: TRBD2; J gene: TRBJ2-7; CDR3 protein: CASSQGLADPYEQYF; CDR3 DNA: TGTGCCAGCAGCCAAGGACTAGCGGACCCCTACGAGCAGTACTTC
clone size: NA; V gene: TRBV11-2; D gene: NA; J gene: TRBJ2-7; CDR3 protein: CASSPLDRLPTYEQYF; CDR3 DNA: TGTGCCAGCAGCCCCCTCGACAGGTTACCAACCTACGAGCAGTACTTC
clone size: NA; V gene: TRBV30; D gene: TRBD2; J gene: TRBJ2-1; CDR3 protein: CAWSVGTSGGAAVF; CDR3 DNA: TGTGCCTGGAGTGTCGGGACTAGCGGGGGGGCGGCGGTCTTC
clone size: NA; V gene: TRBV9; D gene: NA; J gene: TRBJ1-2; CDR3 protein: CASSVAEAALSGYTF; CDR3 DNA: TGTGCCAGCAGCGTAGCTGAGGCAGCCTTGAGTGGCTACACCTTC
clone size: once; V gene: TRBV19; D gene: NA; J gene: TRBJ1-2; CDR3 protein: CASSLLYGYTF; CDR3 DNA: TGTGCCAGTAGTCTCCTCTATGGCTACACCTTC
clone size: NA; V gene: TRBV7-8; D gene: NA; J gene: TRBJ2-1; CDR3 protein: CASSTWTVFNEQFF; CDR3 DNA: TGTGCCAGCAGCACCTGGACTGTATTCAATGAGCAGTTCTTC
clone size: NA; V gene: TRBV4-2; D gene: TRBD2; J gene: TRBJ2-1; CDR3 protein: CASRRLADYNEQFF; CDR3 DNA: TGTGCCAGCAGGCGACTAGCGGACTACAATGAGCAGTTCTTC
clone size: few; V gene: TRBV2; D gene: TRBD2; J gene: TRBJ2-7; CDR3 protein: CASSELPGGRYEQYF; CDR3 DNA: TGTGCCAGCAGTGAACTCCCGGGAGGGAGATACGAGCAGTACTTC
clone size: NA; V gene: TRBV5-1; D gene: NA; J gene: TRBJ1-4; CDR3 protein: CASSTDTEEGEKLFF; CDR3 DNA: TGCGCCAGCAGCACCGACACTGAGGAGGGTGAAAAACTGTTTTTT
clone size: NA; V gene: TRBV27; D gene: TRBD1; J gene: TRBJ1-3; CDR3 protein: CASRDRGSNSGNTIYF; CDR3 DNA: TGTGCCAGCAGGGACAGGGGGAGTAATTCTGGAAACACCATATATTTT
clone size: NA; V gene: TRBV13; D gene: NA; J gene: TRBJ1-5; CDR3 protein: CASSLGPGQPQHF; CDR3 DNA: TGTGCCAGCAGCTTAGGCCCGGGTCAGCCCCAGCATTTT
clone size: NA; V gene: TRBV5-1; D gene: NA; J gene: TRBJ1-5; CDR3 protein: CASSPSGGANQPQHF; CDR3 DNA: TGCGCCAGCAGCCCGTCCGGGGGGGCCAATCAGCCCCAGCATTTT
clone size: NA; V gene: TRBV13; D gene: TRBD1; J gene: TRBJ1-2; CDR3 protein: CASSASGTGNYGYTF; CDR3 DNA: TGTGCCAGCAGCGCCTCCGGGACAGGGAACTATGGCTACACCTTC
clone size: NA; V gene: TRBV7-9; D gene: TRBD1; J gene: TRBJ1-1; CDR3 protein: CASSAMGQGAEAFF; CDR3 DNA: TGTGCCAGCAGCGCGATGGGACAGGGCGCTGAAGCTTTCTTT
clone size: NA; V gene: TRBV2; D gene: NA; J gene: TRBJ1-2; CDR3 protein: CAGMGGLGYGYTF; CDR3 DNA: TGTGCCGGGATGGGAGGCTTGGGCTATGGCTACACCTTC
clone size: NA; V gene: TRBV6-6; D gene: NA; J gene: TRBJ1-2; CDR3 protein: CASSRDSYGYTF; CDR3 DNA: TGTGCCAGCAGTCGAGACAGCTATGGCTACACCTTC
clone size: NA; V gene: TRBV27; D gene: NA; J gene: TRBJ2-7; CDR3 protein: CASSLSVQGLSEQYF; CDR3 DNA: TGTGCCAGCAGTTTATCTGTCCAGGGCCTTAGCGAGCAGTACTTC
clone size: NA; V gene: TRBV15; D gene: TRBD1; J gene: TRBJ1-1; CDR3 protein: CATSLDRVTEAFF; CDR3 DNA: TGTGCCACCAGCCTAGACAGGGTTACTGAAGCTTTCTTT
clone size: NA; V gene: TRBV2; D gene: TRBD1; J gene: TRBJ2-7; CDR3 protein: CASVALGTGPYEQYF; CDR3 DNA: TGTGCCAGCGTGGCCTTAGGGACAGGGCCCTACGAGCAGTACTTC
clone size: once; V gene: TRBV7-9; D gene: NA; J gene: TRBJ2-7; CDR3 protein: CASSPGLSYEQYF; CDR3 DNA: TGTGCCAGCAGCCCGGGACTTTCCTACGAGCAGTACTTC
clone size: NA; V gene: TRBV10-2; D gene: NA; J gene: TRBJ2-3; CDR3 protein: CASGGGGTTDTQYF; CDR3 DNA: TGCGCCAGCGGAGGGGGCGGCACCACAGATACGCAGTATTTT
clone size: NA; V gene: TRBV2; D gene: NA; J gene: TRBJ1-4; CDR3 protein: CADGGSGEANEKLFF; CDR3 DNA: TGTGCCGACGGGGGGAGTGGGGAGGCTAATGAAAAACTGTTTTTT
clone size: NA; V gene: TRBV4-1; D gene: NA; J gene: TRBJ1-1; CDR3 protein: CASSSTGVEAFF; CDR3 DNA: TGCGCCAGCAGCTCCACAGGAGTTGAAGCTTTCTTT
clone size: NA; V gene: TRBV28; D gene: NA; J gene: TRBJ1-1; CDR3 protein: CASSPQAEAFF; CDR3 DNA: TGTGCCAGCAGTCCGCAGGCTGAAGCTTTCTTT
clone size: NA; V gene: TRBV29-1; D gene: TRBD1; J gene: TRBJ2-1; CDR3 protein: CSVEEPDRGPYNEQFF; CDR3 DNA: TGCAGCGTTGAAGAGCCGGACAGGGGCCCTTACAATGAGCAGTTCTTC
clone size: NA; V gene: TRBV27; D gene: TRBD1; J gene: TRBJ1-1; CDR3 protein: CASSGRQGKYEAFF; CDR3 DNA: TGTGCCAGCAGTGGACGACAGGGCAAGTATGAAGCTTTCTTT
clone size: NA; V gene: TRBV19; D gene: NA; J gene: TRBJ2-7; CDR3 protein: CASSIMGPGEQYF; CDR3 DNA: TGTGCCAGTAGTATAATGGGTCCGGGCGAGCAGTACTTC
clone size: NA; V gene: TRBV6-1; D gene: NA; J gene: TRBJ1-5; CDR3 protein: CASSRGGVQPQHF; CDR3 DNA: TGTGCCAGCAGTCGTGGAGGGGTTCAGCCCCAGCATTTT
clone size: NA; V gene: TRBV14; D gene: NA; J gene: TRBJ1-2; CDR3 protein: CASSQSGSLDHGYTF; CDR3 DNA: TGTGCCAGCAGCCAGAGTGGAAGCCTAGACCATGGCTACACCTTC
clone size: NA; V gene: TRBV18; D gene: TRBD1; J gene: TRBJ2-7; CDR3 protein: CASSYRGVDEQYF; CDR3 DNA: TGTGCCAGCTCGTACAGGGGTGTGGACGAGCAGTACTTC
clone size: NA; V gene: TRBV6-5; D gene: NA; J gene: TRBJ2-5; CDR3 protein: CASSPGLPRETQYF; CDR3 DNA: TGTGCCAGCAGTCCGGGACTCCCCCGGGAGACCCAGTACTTC